This T cell receptor beta chain was observed in a study of blood T cell repertoires in COVID-19. Overall study context: Sources were T cells, B-cell-depleted T cells, or PBMCs; the material itself was cDNA or gDNA.

Repertoires were generated with immunoSEQ multiplex PCR, while TCRdb's copy carries only in-frame clones and drops some. The sample holds tens of thousands of clones, 90% seen once. Germline values: CDR1 MNHNS, CDR2 SASEGT. The CDR3 sequence is 13 residues long. The ends were cut back, 3 bases at V and 8 bases at J, with 8 bases in the middle. Patients at the Seattle site were enrolled during active infection and followed longitudinally. This sequence originates from a middle-aged man with COVID-19, enrolled during active disease. This chain links TRBV6-1 with TRBJ1-6; perhaps TRBD1 as D (6 bases). Sequenced: peripheral blood. The CDR3 here is CASSDRTDSPLHF. The CDR3 DNA reads as TGTGCCAGCAGTGACAGGACAGATTCACCCCTCCACTTT.